The source of this TCR beta chain is a study of T cell changes during pregnancy in multiple sclerosis. The germline gives CDR1 SGHTS, CDR2 YDEGEE. CDR3 length equals 14 residues. V shed 4 bases, J shed 11 bases, and the junction held 12 bases outside the gene matches. Here immunoSEQ multiplex PCR was the method, and the copy in TCRdb shows in-frame clones only, minus some. The sample lists about 68,000 clones; approximately 90% were seen once. Specimen: peripheral blood, collected in the second trimester of pregnancy. The chain recombines TRBV5-8 with TRBJ1-1, with 9 bases aligning to TRBD1. This TCR came from a female donor in good health, enrolled as a control in a pregnancy study. CDR3 loop: CASSPGQGLAWAFF. The CDR3 nucleotides read TGTGCCAGCAGCCCGGGACAGGGACTGGCTTGGGCTTTCTTT.